This paragraph reports one T cell receptor (beta chain). Its matching antigen is unknown. The data are from a study of CD8+ T cells in alopecia areata. General study results and limits: Whereas mice showed it more clearly, TCR sharing across patients was murkier, possibly because of HLA. On tofacitinib, scalp clonality and expanded CD8+ clones among top 100 fell significantly. With tofacitinib ongoing, many expanded lesional clones persisted in both scalp and blood. Scalp sample data also include resident alphabeta T cells from normal skin.

This sample's treatment: oral pan-JAK inhibitor, 5-10 mg twice daily. Individuals with alopecia areata gave both lesional scalp punch biopsies and peripheral blood for collection. Extracted from the samples, RNA was reverse transcribed into cDNA to serve as the sequencing template. Profiling relied on immunoSEQ multiplex PCR, and the TCRdb table lists in-frame clones only, not all of them. Here the sample spans under 1,500 clones, about 75% being singletons. Germline lookup yields CDR1 KGHSH and CDR2 LQKENI. This CDR3 contains 16 residues. The V segment lost 1 base and the J segment 4 bases; nucleotides outside the gene matches: 9.

This chain uses TRBV18 with TRBJ2-5, with 7 bases fitting TRBD1. This clonotype was sampled from a human donor with alopecia areata. Material: skin, obtained at week 24, from a patient treated with tofacitinib. CDR3 bases: TGTGCCAGCTCACCACGAATGACAGGGTCGGGAGAGACCCAGTACTTC. The encoded protein is CASSPRMTGSGETQYF.